This T cell receptor beta chain was sequenced in a study of neurological immune-mediated disorders. With V trimmed by 3 bases and J by 2 bases, 4 bases remained unmatched. The germline CDR1 and CDR2 sequences are SGHRS and YFSETQ. The CDR3 length is 14 residues. This clonotype was detected only a few times. MiXCR was run by TCRdb on the 5' RACE reads, yielding one entry per CDR3 protein. The sample contains some 77,000 distinct CDR3 sequences, about 9.7% of which appear only once. V usage is TRBV5-1 and J usage is TRBJ2-7; 8 bases are a match to TRBD1. What was sequenced was PBMCs. This TCR came from a man in his forties or fifties in good health. DNA of the CDR3: TGCGCCAGCAGCTGGACAGGGACCCCCTACGAGCAGTACTTC. It encodes CASSWTGTPYEQYF.